This is a list of T cell receptor beta chains from one sample in a study of regulatory T cells in long-lasting Graves disease. TCRdb re-called the multiplex PCR reads through MiXCR, storing one row per CDR3 protein. The data show roughly 380,000 distinct CDR3 sequences, 16% seen once. The sample also formed part of further work on T cells in Graves' hyperthyroidism and ophthalmopathy.

The sequencing used peripheral blood mononuclear cells (PBMCs), collected at new diagnosis, from a patient treated with antithyroid drugs. The receptor set was obtained from a man aged 35 to 55 with Graves disease. The CDR3 runs from the conserved cysteine through the conserved F or W. D genes are given only for firm matches. The size entry is marked missing in some rows and otherwise reads once, few, many or a size class.

TRBV27	TRBJ2-3	many	NA	TGTGCCAGCAGTCAAACCGAACTTAGAGGGACAGATACGCAGTATTTT	CASSQTELRGTDTQYF
TRBV27	TRBJ2-7	NA	NA	TGTGCCAGCAGTTTACTGCAAAGGGGCAGAAGCGAGTACTTC	CASSLLQRGRSEYF
TRBV6-1	TRBJ1-2	many	TRBD1	TGTGCCAGCAGTAACCTTCGACAGGGGCTAGGATATGGCTACACCTTC	CASSNLRQGLGYGYTF
TRBV3-1	TRBJ2-5	many	NA	TGTGCCAGCAGCCAACCTACAGGGCGTGAGACCCAGTACTTC	CASSQPTGRETQYF
TRBV3-1	TRBJ2-1	many	NA	TGTGCCAGCAGCCAAGACGGACCTTACAATGAGCAGTTCTTC	CASSQDGPYNEQFF
TRBV7-2	TRBJ2-7	many	TRBD2	TGTGCCAGCAATCCGGGAGGGGGGGACGTCTACGAGCAGTACTTC	CASNPGGGDVYEQYF
TRBV6-2/TRBV6-3	TRBJ1-3	NA	NA	TGTGCCAGCAGTGAATGGGGAGAGAGCTCTGGAAACACCATATATTTT	CASSEWGESSGNTIYF
TRBV5-1	TRBJ2-5	NA	NA	TGCGCCAGCAGCCCCGATGGTGTCGGGGAGACCCAGTACTTC	CASSPDGVGETQYF
TRBV2	TRBJ2-3	many	NA	TGTGCCAGCAGTGAAAACAGGGGCACAGATACGCAGTATTTT	CASSENRGTDTQYF
TRBV4-1	TRBJ2-2	NA	TRBD2	TGCGCCAGCAGCCATCCCCAGACTAGCGGGGGGGCGGTCGGGGAGCTGTTTTTT	CASSHPQTSGGAVGELFF
TRBV5-1	TRBJ2-3	many	TRBD2	TGCGCCAGCAGCCGCGGACTAGCGGGGGGGCAAGATACGCAGTATTTT	CASSRGLAGGQDTQYF
TRBV18	TRBJ1-1	many	NA	TGTGCCAGCTCAGTACAGGGACATAGGAACTCTGAAGCTTTCTTT	CASSVQGHRNSEAFF
TRBV6-1	TRBJ2-7	many	NA	TGTGCCAGCGGCCGAGATGGACCGCAACTCATCGGCCAGTACTTC	CASGRDGPQLIGQYF
TRBV2	TRBJ2-2	NA	NA	TGTGCCAGCAGCTTGAATCCAGGGCCCACCGGGGAGCTGTTTTTT	CASSLNPGPTGELFF
TRBV9	TRBJ2-7	few	NA	TGTGCCAGCAGCGTAGGGACTAACTCCTACGAGCAGTACTTC	CASSVGTNSYEQYF
TRBV28	TRBJ1-2	NA	NA	TGTGCCAGCAGTTTTTCGACCTTGGGGCACGGCGATCCCCGTCCTAACTATGGCTACACCTTC	CASSFSTLGHGDPRPNYGYTF
TRBV28	TRBJ2-5	many	NA	TGTGCCAGCAGCAACTCCGCGACAGGAAAAGAGACCCAGTACTTC	CASSNSATGKETQYF
TRBV5-1	TRBJ1-6	many	NA	TGCGCCAGCAGCTTGGTGCCAGGGAGAAATTCACCCCTCCACTTT	CASSLVPGRNSPLHF
TRBV2	TRBJ1-4	many	TRBD1	TGTGCCAGCAAACCGTTGACAGGGAATATATGGACTAATGAAAAACTGTTTTTT	CASKPLTGNIWTNEKLFF
TRBV6-1	TRBJ1-1	NA	NA	TGTGCCAGCACAGCGGGGGCGCACACTGAAGCTTTCTTT	CASTAGAHTEAFF
TRBV20-1	TRBJ2-5	NA	TRBD2	TGCAGTGCTAGTAGCGGGGGGGCCCAGGAGACCCAGTACTTC	CSASSGGAQETQYF
TRBV3-1	TRBJ1-4	NA	NA	TGTGCCAGCAGCCAAGCAGGCAGAACTAATGAAAAACTGTTTTTT	CASSQAGRTNEKLFF
TRBV20-1	TRBJ1-5	many	NA	TGCAGTGCTAGAGATAGGAGGGGGGGGGTAGCTTATCAGCCCCAGCATTTT	CSARDRRGGVAYQPQHF
TRBV24-1	TRBJ1-1	many	NA	TGTGCCACCAGTGATGTACAGGGCATCTCGGGGGCTTTCTTT	CATSDVQGISGAFF
TRBV10-3	TRBJ1-6	few	TRBD1	TGTGCCACCGGACAGGACCGATCACCCCTCCACTTT	CATGQDRSPLHF
TRBV7-9	TRBJ2-3	many	TRBD1	TGTGCAGCAACCCCGGGACAGCAAAGCACAGATACGCAGTATTTT	CAATPGQQSTDTQYF
TRBV28	TRBJ1-3	NA	NA	TGTGCCAGCAGTTCCTCCGGCTACTCTGGAAACACCATATATTTT	CASSSSGYSGNTIYF
TRBV6-2/TRBV6-3	TRBJ2-7	many	NA	TGTGCCAGCAGTTACCCTGGATCAGGTGGCTCCTACGAGCAGTACTTC	CASSYPGSGGSYEQYF
TRBV19	TRBJ2-5	few	NA	TGTGCCAGTAGTATAAGCCGAACAGGGTCTGGGACCCAGTACTTC	CASSISRTGSGTQYF
TRBV18	TRBJ2-7	many	TRBD2	TGTGCCAGCTCACCATTTACTAGCGACAACGAGCAGTACTTC	CASSPFTSDNEQYF
TRBV20-1	TRBJ1-4	many	NA	TGCAGTGTCGAGGGGGGGGCAACTAATGAAAAACTGTTTTTT	CSVEGGATNEKLFF
TRBV6-1	TRBJ1-5	many	NA	TGTGCCAGCAAAACATCCAAACAGCATCTCAATCAGCCCCAGCATTTT	CASKTSKQHLNQPQHF